This entry lists 17 T cell receptor beta chains sequenced from one sample in a study of human T cells and chemical hapten exposure. TCRdb passed the RACE reads through MiXCR, listing each CDR3 protein once. The sample has approximately 79,000 distinct CDR3 sequences, 10% seen once. Stated time point: patch test 1, 2 weeks after DPC sensitization. Stated treatment: therapeutic diphenylcyclopropenone sensitization with weekly scalp DPC. The sample was whole blood, taken in connection with sensitization to the hapten diphenylcyclopropenone (DPC). These receptors were collected from a woman aged 50 to 60 with alopecia areata. Some clones in this sample may be carry-over from other donors' samples.

This clonotype appeared a few times. This rearrangement joins TRBV11-2 to TRBJ2-2, with TRBD1 identical over 10 bases. The CDR3 sequence is 16 residues long. J was trimmed by 3 bases and V by 4 bases; bases with no gene match: 5. The V gene's germline CDR1 is SGHAT and CDR2 FQNNGV. The CDR3 sequence is CASSSRTGGDTGELFF. In DNA form, the CDR3 reads TGTGCCAGCAGCTCCCGGACAGGGGGAGACACCGGGGAGCTGTTTTTT.

Only a few counts were recorded for this clonotype. This chain uses TRBV6-2 or TRBV6-3 with TRBJ2-7; D ambiguous. Deletions cut 2 bases from V and 4 bases from J, with 12 bases between. Germline V gene data show CDR1 as MNHEY and CDR2 as SVGEGT. There are 14 residues in the CDR3. CDR3 sequence reads: CASSYRERPYEQYF. The DNA of the CDR3 is TGTGCCAGCAGTTACAGGGAACGGCCATACGAGCAGTACTTC.

This clonotype was observed a few times. This chain joins TRBV5-1 and TRBJ2-3; possibly TRBD1 for D (6 bases). The CDR3 consists of 15 residues. With 2 bases removed from V and 1 base from J, the gap between germline ends came to 11 bases. In germline, CDR1 is SGHRS, CDR2 YFSETQ. CDR3 nucleotides: TGCGCCAGCAGCTTTACAGGGATCGGCACAGATACGCAGTATTTT. It yields the protein CASSFTGIGTDTQYF.

There are many counts of this clonotype. The J gene is TRBJ2-1, the V gene TRBV14, with D perhaps assigned TRBD1 or TRBD2 (5 bases each). This CDR3 is 15 amino acids long. Germline CDR1 SGHDN, CDR2 FVKESK. V gave up 0 bases and J gave up 8 bases, with 14 bases separating them. CDR3 amino acids: CASSQEGLAVDEQFF. The CDR3 DNA follows: TGTGCCAGCAGCCAAGAGGGGCTAGCCGTGGATGAGCAGTTCTTC.

The chain employs TRBV24-1 and TRBJ2-3; 9 bases map to TRBD2. V shed 3 bases, J shed 0 bases, and the junction held 3 bases outside the gene matches. Germline lookup yields CDR1 KGHDR and CDR2 SFDVKD. The length of the CDR3 is 16 residues. DNA of the CDR3: TGTGCCACCAGTGATCCCGGACTAGCGAGCACAGATACGCAGTATTTT. It specifies CATSDPGLASTDTQYF.

This clonotype was detected a few times. This chain joins TRBV7-6 and TRBJ2-3; no reliable D call. CDR3 length: 13 residues. Germline CDR1 and CDR2: SGHVS and FNYEAQ. Trimming cost V 1 base and J 8 bases, with 10 bases left between them. CDR3 in amino acids: CASSLDRDGTQYF. CDR3 bases: TGTGCCAGCAGCTTAGACAGAGACGGTACGCAGTATTTT.

This clonotype was observed many times. V gene TRBV28 combines with J gene TRBJ2-7; TRBD2 matches at 12 bases. J lost 7 bases, V lost 8 bases, and 6 bases had no gene match. The germline CDR1 and CDR2 sequences are MDHEN and SYDVKM. This CDR3 is built from 13 residues. This CDR3 reads CASRTSGKFEQYF. The CDR3 bases are TGTGCCAGCCGGACTAGCGGGAAGTTTGAGCAGTACTTC. Full variable domain (missing parts from reference TRBV28 and TRBJ2-7): DVKVTQSSRYLVKRTGEKVFLECVQDMDHENMFWYRQDPGLGLRLIYFSYDVKMKEKGDIPEGYSVSREKKERFSLILESASTNQTSMYLCASRTSGKFEQYFGPGTRLTVT.

This chain links TRBV20-1 with TRBJ2-5, with TRBD1 as a possible D gene (5 bases). The CDR3 sequence is 12 residues long. The germline V and J ends were trimmed by 4 bases and 1 base, with 7 bases remaining between them. The germline gives CDR1 DFQATT, CDR2 SNEGSKA (reference sequence). This CDR3 is CSATGAQETQYF. In DNA, the CDR3 is TGCAGTGCTACTGGGGCCCAAGAGACCCAGTACTTC.

This clonotype was detected once. This rearrangement joins TRBV10-2 to TRBJ2-4, with D unresolved. The CDR3 contains 15 residues. V lost 2 bases to trimming and J lost 4 bases, with 12 bases between them. Germline-derived CDR1 and CDR2 are WSHSY and SAAADI. The CDR3 is CASSETLGPKNIQYF. Written as DNA, the CDR3 is TGCGCCAGCAGTGAGACCCTGGGCCCTAAAAACATTCAGTACTTC.

This clonotype was counted ten times or more. The rearrangement links TRBV29-1 to TRBJ1-1; D is uncertain. Germline V gives CDR1 SQVTM, CDR2 ANQGSEA. V shed 6 bases and J shed 4 bases, with 15 bases lying between them. The CDR3 totals 13 residues. The CDR3: CSVGGIGRTEAFF. The DNA for the CDR3 is TGCAGCGTCGGAGGGATCGGGCGCACTGAAGCTTTCTTT.

This clonotype occurred many times. This sequence joins TRBV28 and TRBJ1-1; tentative D call: TRBD1 (6 bases). V was cut by 3 bases and J by 3 bases, with 14 bases left in between. The germline CDR1 and CDR2 sequences are MDHEN and SYDVKM. This CDR3 is built from 15 residues. CDR3 sequence reads: CASSFLQGRDTEAFF. The DNA of the CDR3 is TGTGCCAGCAGTTTCTTACAGGGAAGGGACACTGAAGCTTTCTTT. Using reference TRBV28 and TRBJ1-1 for the parts outside the CDR3, the full variable domain is DVKVTQSSRYLVKRTGEKVFLECVQDMDHENMFWYRQDPGLGLRLIYFSYDVKMKEKGDIPEGYSVSREKKERFSLILESASTNQTSMYLCASSFLQGRDTEAFFGQGTRLTVV.

This sequence joins TRBV14 and TRBJ2-3, with D hard to call. Trimming took 0 bases from V and 6 from J, leaving 10 bases between them. This CDR3 region has 14 residues. Germline CDR1 is SGHDN and CDR2 is FVKESK. The CDR3 sequence: CASSQDQLVDTQYF. For the CDR3, the DNA is TGTGCCAGCAGCCAAGATCAGCTAGTGGATACGCAGTATTTT.

The table lists this clonotype with a few counts. V usage is TRBV29-1 and J usage is TRBJ1-4, with a weak D call TRBD1 (5 bases). Looked up from germline, CDR1 is SQVTM and CDR2 is ANQGSEA. This CDR3 contains 13 residues. V was trimmed by 0 bases and J by 8 bases, leaving 10 bases between them. CDR3 bases: TGCAGCGTTGAAGACAGGGAGGCCGAAAAACTGTTTTTT. Amino acids: CSVEDREAEKLFF.

This clonotype was recorded a few times. The J gene is TRBJ2-1, the V gene TRBV7-2, with 16 bases lining up with TRBD2. V lost 5 bases to trimming and J lost 8 bases; unmatched junction nucleotides: 9. CDR3 size: 17 residues. CDR1 is SGHTA, CDR2 FQGNSA, per germline. The CDR3, as DNA: TGTGCCAGCAGCCCTCCGGGACTAGCGGGAGGGCGGGATGAGCAGTTCTTC. This encodes CASSPPGLAGGRDEQFF.

The V call is TRBV7-2, the J call TRBJ2-5; D assignment may be TRBD1 or TRBD2 (6 bases each). The germline V and J ends were trimmed by 5 bases and 5 bases, with 18 bases remaining between them. The germline V gene has CDR1 SGHTA and CDR2 FQGNSA. The CDR3 contains 15 residues. Here the CDR3 DNA reads TGTGCCAGCAGCCCTGGGACACCTCGGGGGGAGACCCAGTACTTC. This codes for CASSPGTPRGETQYF.

In this sample, this clonotype turned up a few times. CDR3: CASSRQGGNSPLHF. DNA for the CDR3: TGTGCCAGCAGTCGACAGGGCGGTAATTCACCCCTCCACTTT. J is TRBJ1-6 and V is TRBV6-5; TRBD1 matches at 7 bases. The CDR3 is 14 amino acids. Germline CDR1 and CDR2: MNHEY and SVGAGI. V shed 5 bases, J shed 6 bases, and the junction held 4 bases outside the gene matches.

This clonotype was seen many times. J is TRBJ2-5 and V is TRBV27; TRBD2 matches 15 bases. CDR1 and CDR2 (germline): MNHEY, SMNVEV (reference sequence). V lost 5 bases and J lost 2; bases outside the gene matches: 9. The CDR3 totals 18 residues. CDR3 coding DNA: TGTGCCAGCAGTCCCCTTCGGACTAGCGGGAGGGAGCAAGAGACCCAGTACTTC. Its protein is CASSPLRTSGREQETQYF.